Following are 7 T cell receptor beta chains from one sample sequenced in a study of CD8 T cells in ankylosing spondylitis. Using its own MiXCR run on the 5' RACE reads, TCRdb lists one record per CDR3 protein. The table lists 380,000 or so distinct CDR3 sequences, roughly 20% of them singletons. The sample comprised blood, either unsorted or a sorted T cell fraction (not recorded which). Receptors originate from a male donor with ankylosing spondylitis or in good health (not recorded which).

This sequence joins TRBV28 and TRBJ2-5; a weak D match, TRBD2 (6 bases). The germline V gene encodes CDR1 MDHEN and CDR2 SYDVKM. The CDR3 runs to 14 residues. V was pared by 6 bases and J by 5 bases, with 16 bases between. CDR3 nucleotide sequence: TGTGCCAGCAGCCTACGAATCGGAGGGGAGACCCAGTACTTC. Translated: CASSLRIGGETQYF.

The chain has TRBV12-3 or TRBV12-4 and TRBJ2-3; 7 positions match TRBD2. The V gene end was trimmed by 10 bases and the J gene end by 2 bases; junction bases not matched to a gene: 9. This CDR3 is built from 14 residues. Written as DNA, the CDR3 is TGTGCCAACGCACGGGGGGAAAACACAGATACGCAGTATTTT. Amino acid sequence: CANARGENTDTQYF.

This clonotype occurred a few times. The rearrangement uses TRBV6-1 and TRBJ2-3; possibly TRBD1 for D (6 bases). With 3 bases removed from V and 0 bases from J, the gap between germline ends came to 13 bases. The CDR3 is 16 amino acids. Germline CDR1 MNHNS, CDR2 SASEGT. The CDR3 DNA is TGTGCCAGCAGTGAGTGGGGCAGGGGCAGCACAGATACGCAGTATTTT. Protein: CASSEWGRGSTDTQYF.

The chain links TRBV20-1 to TRBJ2-1; no definite D call. Trimming stripped 3 bases from V and 8 bases from J, with 8 bases between. CDR1 is DFQATT and CDR2 is SNEGSKA in the germline V gene (reference sequence). The CDR3 contains 11 residues. For the CDR3, the DNA is TGCAGTGCTAGCGATACTTATGAGCAGTTCTTC. Amino acid sequence: CSASDTYEQFF.

This clonotype has just a few counts. The chain links TRBV12-3 or TRBV12-4 to TRBJ2-3; D not resolved. The CDR3 length is 12 residues. The V end was cut by 7 bases, the J end by 6 bases, with 11 bases between. The CDR3 loop is CASTPAADTQYF. Written as DNA, the CDR3 is TGTGCCAGCACCCCCGCCGCGGATACGCAGTATTTT.

This clonotype was counted only a few times. The chain employs TRBV27 and TRBJ2-2, with a possible D match to TRBD1 (6 bases). CDR1 is MNHEY, CDR2 SMNVEV, per germline (reference sequence). The V end lost 8 bases, the J end lost 7 bases, and 17 bases lay between the germline ends. The CDR3 loop spans 14 amino acids. CDR3 protein: CASLLAAGVGELFF. CDR3 coding DNA: TGTGCCAGCTTGCTCGCCGCAGGGGTCGGGGAGCTGTTTTTT.

The chain carries TRBV4-1 and TRBJ2-5, with 8 bases matching TRBD2. This CDR3 is built from 17 residues. Germline CDR1 MGHRA, CDR2 YSYEKL. V lost 0 bases, J lost 5 bases, and 11 bases stayed unmatched. In DNA, the CDR3 is TGCGCCAGCAGCCAAGATGGGGCGCTAGCGGGCTGGGAGACCCAGTACTTC. Amino acid sequence: CASSQDGALAGWETQYF.